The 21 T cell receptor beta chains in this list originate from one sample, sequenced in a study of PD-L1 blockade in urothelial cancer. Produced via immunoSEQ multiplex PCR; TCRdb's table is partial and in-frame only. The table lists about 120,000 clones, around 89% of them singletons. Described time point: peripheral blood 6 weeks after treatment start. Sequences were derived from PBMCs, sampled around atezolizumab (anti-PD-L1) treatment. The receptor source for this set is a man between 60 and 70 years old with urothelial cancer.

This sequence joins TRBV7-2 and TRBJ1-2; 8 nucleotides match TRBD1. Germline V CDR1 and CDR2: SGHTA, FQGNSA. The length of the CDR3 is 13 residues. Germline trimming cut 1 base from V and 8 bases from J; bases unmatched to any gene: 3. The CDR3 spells CASSLGTGRGYTF. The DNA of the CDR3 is TGTGCCAGCAGCTTAGGGACAGGGAGAGGCTACACCTTC.

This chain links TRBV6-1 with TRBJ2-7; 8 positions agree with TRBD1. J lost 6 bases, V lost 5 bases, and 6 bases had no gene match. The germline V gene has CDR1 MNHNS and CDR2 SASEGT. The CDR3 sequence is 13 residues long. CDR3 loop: CASSPGQGPEQYF. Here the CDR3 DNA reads TGTGCCAGCAGTCCCGGACAGGGCCCCGAGCAGTACTTC.

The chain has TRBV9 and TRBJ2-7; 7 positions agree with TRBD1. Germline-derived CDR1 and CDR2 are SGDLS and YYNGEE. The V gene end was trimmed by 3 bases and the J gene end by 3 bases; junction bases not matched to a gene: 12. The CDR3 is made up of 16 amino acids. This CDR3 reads CASSEGAGTASYEQYF. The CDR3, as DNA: TGTGCCAGCAGCGAGGGGGCCGGGACAGCAAGCTACGAGCAGTACTTC.

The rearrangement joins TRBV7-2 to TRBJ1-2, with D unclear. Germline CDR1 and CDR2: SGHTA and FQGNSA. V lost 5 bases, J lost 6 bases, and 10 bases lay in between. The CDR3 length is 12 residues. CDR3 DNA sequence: TGTGCCAGCAGCCAATACGGTGATGGCTACACCTTC. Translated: CASSQYGDGYTF. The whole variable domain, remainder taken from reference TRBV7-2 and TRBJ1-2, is GAGVSQSPSNKVTEKGKDVELRCDPISGHTALYWYRQSLGQGLEFLIYFQGNSAPDKSGLPSDRFSAERTGGSVSTLTIQRTQQEDSAVYLCASSQYGDGYTFGSGTRLTVV.

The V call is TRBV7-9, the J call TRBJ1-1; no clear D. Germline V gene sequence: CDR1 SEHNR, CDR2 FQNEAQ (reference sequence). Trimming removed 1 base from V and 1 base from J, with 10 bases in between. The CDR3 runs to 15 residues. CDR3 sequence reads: CASSLEGPGNTEAFF. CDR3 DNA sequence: TGTGCCAGCAGCTTAGAAGGCCCAGGGAACACTGAAGCTTTCTTT.

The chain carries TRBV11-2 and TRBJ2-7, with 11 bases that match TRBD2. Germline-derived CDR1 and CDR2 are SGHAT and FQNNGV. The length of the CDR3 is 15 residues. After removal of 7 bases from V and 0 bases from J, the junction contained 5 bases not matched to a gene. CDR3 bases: TGTGCCAGCACCTCTAGCGGGGGGACCTCCTACGAGCAGTACTTC. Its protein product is CASTSSGGTSYEQYF.

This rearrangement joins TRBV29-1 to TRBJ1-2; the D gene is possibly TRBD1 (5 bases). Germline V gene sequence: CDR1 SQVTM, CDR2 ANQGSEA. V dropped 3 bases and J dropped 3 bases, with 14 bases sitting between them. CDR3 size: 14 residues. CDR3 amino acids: CSVDLQGWDYGYTF. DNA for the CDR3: TGCAGCGTTGACTTGCAGGGCTGGGACTATGGCTACACCTTC.

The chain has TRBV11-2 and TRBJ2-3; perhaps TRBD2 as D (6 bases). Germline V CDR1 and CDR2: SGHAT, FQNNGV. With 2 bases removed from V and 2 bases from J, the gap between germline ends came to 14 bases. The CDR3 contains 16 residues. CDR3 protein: CASSLRPGAYTDTQYF. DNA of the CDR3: TGTGCCAGCAGCTTAAGACCGGGAGCCTACACAGATACGCAGTATTTT.

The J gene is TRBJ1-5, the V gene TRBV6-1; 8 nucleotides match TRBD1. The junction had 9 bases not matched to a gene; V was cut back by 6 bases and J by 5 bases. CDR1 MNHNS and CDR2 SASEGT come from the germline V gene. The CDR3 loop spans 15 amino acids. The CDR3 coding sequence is TGTGCCAGCAGCCTCAGCAGGGGGCCCCATCAGCCCCAGCATTTT. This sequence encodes CASSLSRGPHQPQHF.

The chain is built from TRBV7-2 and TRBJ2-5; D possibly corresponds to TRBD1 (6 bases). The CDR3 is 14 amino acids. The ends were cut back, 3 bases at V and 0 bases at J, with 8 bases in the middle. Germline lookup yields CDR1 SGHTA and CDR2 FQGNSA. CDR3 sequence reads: CASSFRGYQETQYF. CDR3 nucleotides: TGTGCCAGCAGCTTTAGGGGGTACCAAGAGACCCAGTACTTC.

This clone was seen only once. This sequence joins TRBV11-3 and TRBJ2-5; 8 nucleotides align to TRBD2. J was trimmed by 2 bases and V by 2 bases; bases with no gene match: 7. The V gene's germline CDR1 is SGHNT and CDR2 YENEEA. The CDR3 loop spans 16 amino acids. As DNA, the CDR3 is TGTGCCAGCAGCTTAACGAGCGGGGGAGTTCAAGAGACCCAGTACTTC. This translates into CASSLTSGGVQETQYF.

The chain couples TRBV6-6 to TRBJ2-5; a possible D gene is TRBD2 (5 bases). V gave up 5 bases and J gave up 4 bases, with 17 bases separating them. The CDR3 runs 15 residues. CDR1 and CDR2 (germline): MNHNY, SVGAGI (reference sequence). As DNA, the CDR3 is TGTGCCAGCAGTCCCCCCGGACTGGACGGAGAGACCCAGTACTTC. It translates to CASSPPGLDGETQYF.

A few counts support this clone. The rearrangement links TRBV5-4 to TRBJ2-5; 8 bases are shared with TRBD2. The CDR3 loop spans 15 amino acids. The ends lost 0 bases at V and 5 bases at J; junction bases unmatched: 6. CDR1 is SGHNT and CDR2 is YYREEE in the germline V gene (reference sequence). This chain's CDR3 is CASSLARSGSETQYF. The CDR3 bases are TGTGCCAGCAGCTTGGCCAGGAGCGGGAGTGAGACCCAGTACTTC.

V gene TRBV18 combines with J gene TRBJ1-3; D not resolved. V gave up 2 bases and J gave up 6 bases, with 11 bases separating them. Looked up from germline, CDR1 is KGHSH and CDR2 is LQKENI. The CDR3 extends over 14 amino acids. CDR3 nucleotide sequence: TGTGCCAGCTCACCATCCCAGGTTGAAAACACCATATATTTT. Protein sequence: CASSPSQVENTIYF.

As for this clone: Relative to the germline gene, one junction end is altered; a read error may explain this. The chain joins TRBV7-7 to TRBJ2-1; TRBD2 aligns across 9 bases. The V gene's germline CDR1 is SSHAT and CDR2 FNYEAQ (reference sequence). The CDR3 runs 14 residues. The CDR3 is CASSLAGVSNEQFF. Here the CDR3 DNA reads TGTGCTAGCAGCTTAGCGGGAGTTTCAAATGAGCAGTTCTTC.

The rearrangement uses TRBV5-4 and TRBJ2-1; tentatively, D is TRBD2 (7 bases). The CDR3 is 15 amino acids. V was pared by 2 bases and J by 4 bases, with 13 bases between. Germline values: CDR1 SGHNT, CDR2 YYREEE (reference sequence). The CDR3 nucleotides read TGTGCCAGCAGCTTTGAGGGGGGGCCGTACAATGAGCAGTTCTTC. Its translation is CASSFEGGPYNEQFF.

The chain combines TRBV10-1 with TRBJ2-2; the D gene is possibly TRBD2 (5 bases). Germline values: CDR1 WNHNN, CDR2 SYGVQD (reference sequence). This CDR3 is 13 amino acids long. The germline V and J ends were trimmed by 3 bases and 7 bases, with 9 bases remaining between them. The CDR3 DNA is TGCGCCAGCAGTGATCGGGGTAGCGGGGAGCTGTTTTTT. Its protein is CASSDRGSGELFF.

In nucleotides, the CDR3 is TGTGCCAGCAGTTTGACAGGGACTGAAGCTTTCTTT. Residues: CASSLTGTEAFF. The chain is built from TRBV28 and TRBJ1-1, with 7 bases matching TRBD1. V shed 3 bases, J shed 5 bases, and the junction held 0 bases outside the gene matches. This CDR3 comprises 12 residues. Germline V gives CDR1 MDHEN, CDR2 SYDVKM. The full variable domain, rest sourced from reference TRBV28 and TRBJ1-1, is DVKVTQSSRYLVKRTGEKVFLECVQDMDHENMFWYRQDPGLGLRLIYFSYDVKMKEKGDIPEGYSVSREKKERFSLILESASTNQTSMYLCASSLTGTEAFFGQGTRLTVV.

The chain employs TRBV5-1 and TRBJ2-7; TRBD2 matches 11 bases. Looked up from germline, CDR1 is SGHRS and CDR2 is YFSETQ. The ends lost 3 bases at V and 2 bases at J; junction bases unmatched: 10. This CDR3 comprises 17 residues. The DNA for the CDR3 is TGCGCCAGCAGCTCAGTAGCGGGGGGGCCTTTAACCTACGAGCAGTACTTC. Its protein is CASSSVAGGPLTYEQYF.

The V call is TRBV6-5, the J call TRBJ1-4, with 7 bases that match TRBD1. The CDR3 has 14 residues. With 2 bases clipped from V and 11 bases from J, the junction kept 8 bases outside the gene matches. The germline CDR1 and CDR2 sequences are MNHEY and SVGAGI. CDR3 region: CASSYRGLQGKLFF. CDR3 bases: TGTGCCAGCAGTTACCGCGGACTACAGGGGAAACTGTTTTTT.

In nucleotides, the CDR3 is TGTGCCAGCAGCTTAGGGTTTAAGGGGTACGAGCAGTACTTC. Protein: CASSLGFKGYEQYF. V and J are TRBV11-2 and TRBJ2-7; D possibly corresponds to TRBD1 (5 bases). Germline CDR1 reads SGHAT; CDR2 reads FQNNGV. Trimming pared 1 base from V and 4 bases from J, leaving 11 bases between. This CDR3 is built from 14 residues.